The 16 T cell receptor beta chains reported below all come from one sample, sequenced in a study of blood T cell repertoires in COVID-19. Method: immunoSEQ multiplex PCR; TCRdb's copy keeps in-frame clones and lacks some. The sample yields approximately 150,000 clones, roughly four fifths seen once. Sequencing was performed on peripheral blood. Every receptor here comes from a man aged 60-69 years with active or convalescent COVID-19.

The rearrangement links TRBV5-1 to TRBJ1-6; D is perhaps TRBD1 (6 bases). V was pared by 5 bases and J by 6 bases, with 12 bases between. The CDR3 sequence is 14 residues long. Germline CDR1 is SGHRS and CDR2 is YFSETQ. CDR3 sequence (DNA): TGCGCCAGCAGTACAGGGTCGACTAATTCACCCCTCCACTTT. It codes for CASSTGSTNSPLHF.

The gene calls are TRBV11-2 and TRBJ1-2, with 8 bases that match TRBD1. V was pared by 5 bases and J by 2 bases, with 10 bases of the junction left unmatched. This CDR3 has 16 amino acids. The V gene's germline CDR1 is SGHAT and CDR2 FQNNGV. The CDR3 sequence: CASSSGQGFLNYGYTF. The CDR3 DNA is TGTGCCAGCAGCAGCGGACAGGGTTTTCTCAACTATGGCTACACCTTC.

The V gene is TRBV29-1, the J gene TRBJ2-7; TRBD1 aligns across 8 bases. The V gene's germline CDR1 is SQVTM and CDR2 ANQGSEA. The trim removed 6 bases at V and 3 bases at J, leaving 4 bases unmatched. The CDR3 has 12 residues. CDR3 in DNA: TGCAGCGTAGAGACAGGGGACTACGAGCAGTACTTC. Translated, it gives CSVETGDYEQYF.

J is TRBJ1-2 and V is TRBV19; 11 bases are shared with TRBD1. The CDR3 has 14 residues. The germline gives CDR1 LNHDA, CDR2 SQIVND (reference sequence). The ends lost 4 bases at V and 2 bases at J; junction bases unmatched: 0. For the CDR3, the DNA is TGTGCCAGTAGTAGGACAGGGGGCAACTATGGCTACACCTTC. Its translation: CASSRTGGNYGYTF. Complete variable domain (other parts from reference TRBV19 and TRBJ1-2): DGGITQSPKYLFRKEGQNVTLSCEQNLNHDAMYWYRQDPGQGLRLIYYSQIVNDFQKGDIAEGYSVSREKKESFPLTVTSAQKNPTAFYLCASSRTGGNYGYTFGSGTRLTVV.

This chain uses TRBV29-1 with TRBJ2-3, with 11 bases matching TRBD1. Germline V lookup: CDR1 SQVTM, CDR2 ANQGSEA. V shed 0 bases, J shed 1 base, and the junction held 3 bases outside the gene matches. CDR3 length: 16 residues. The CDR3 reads CSVEDWTGGRTDTQYF. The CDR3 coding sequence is TGCAGCGTTGAAGATTGGACAGGGGGCCGCACAGATACGCAGTATTTT.

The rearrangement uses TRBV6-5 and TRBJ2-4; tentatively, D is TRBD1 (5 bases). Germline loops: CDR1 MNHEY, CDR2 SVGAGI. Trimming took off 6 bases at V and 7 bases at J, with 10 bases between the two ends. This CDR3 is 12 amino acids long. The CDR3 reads CASRNTGNIQYF. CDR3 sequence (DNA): TGTGCCAGCAGGAACACAGGCAACATTCAGTACTTC.

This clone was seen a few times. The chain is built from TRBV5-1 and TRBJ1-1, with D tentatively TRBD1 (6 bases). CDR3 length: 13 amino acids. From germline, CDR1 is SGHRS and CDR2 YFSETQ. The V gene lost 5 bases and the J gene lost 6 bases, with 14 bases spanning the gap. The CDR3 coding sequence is TGCGCCAGCAGTGGCAGGGGCCACCCTGAAGCTTTCTTT. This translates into CASSGRGHPEAFF.

The DNA of the CDR3 is TGTGCCAGCAGCTTGAGCGGGTTGGGTCCTAAGGCCTACGAGCAGTACTTC. It yields the protein CASSLSGLGPKAYEQYF. The V gene is TRBV5-6, the J gene TRBJ2-7, with TRBD2 as a possible D gene (6 bases). Per germline, CDR1 SGHDT and CDR2 YYEEEE. CDR3 size: 17 residues. V dropped 1 base and J dropped 2 bases, with 19 bases sitting between them.

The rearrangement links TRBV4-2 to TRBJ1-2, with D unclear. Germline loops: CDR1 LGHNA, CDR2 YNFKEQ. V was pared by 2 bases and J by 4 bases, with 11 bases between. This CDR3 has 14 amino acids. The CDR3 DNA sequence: TGTGCCAGCAGCCAATCCGTGGCCGCCTATGGCTACACCTTC. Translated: CASSQSVAAYGYTF.

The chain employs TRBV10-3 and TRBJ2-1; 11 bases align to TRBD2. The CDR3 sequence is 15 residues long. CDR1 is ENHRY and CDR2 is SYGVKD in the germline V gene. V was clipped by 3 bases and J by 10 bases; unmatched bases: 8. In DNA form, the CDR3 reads TGTGCCATCAGTGATACTAGCGGGGGCTATAGGGAGCAGTTCTTC. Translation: CAISDTSGGYREQFF.

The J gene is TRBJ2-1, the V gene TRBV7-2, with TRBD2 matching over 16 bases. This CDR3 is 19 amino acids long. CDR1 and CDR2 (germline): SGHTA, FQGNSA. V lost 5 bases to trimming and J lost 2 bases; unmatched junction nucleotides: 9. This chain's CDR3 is CASSAAGTSGRAAYNEQFF. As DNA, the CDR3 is TGTGCCAGCAGCGCGGCCGGGACTAGCGGGAGGGCCGCCTACAATGAGCAGTTCTTC.

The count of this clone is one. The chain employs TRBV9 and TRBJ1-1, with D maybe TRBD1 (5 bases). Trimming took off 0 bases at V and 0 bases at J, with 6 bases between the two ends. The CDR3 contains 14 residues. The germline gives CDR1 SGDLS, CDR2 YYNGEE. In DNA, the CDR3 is TGTGCCAGCAGCGTAGAGGGGATGAACACTGAAGCTTTCTTT. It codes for CASSVEGMNTEAFF.

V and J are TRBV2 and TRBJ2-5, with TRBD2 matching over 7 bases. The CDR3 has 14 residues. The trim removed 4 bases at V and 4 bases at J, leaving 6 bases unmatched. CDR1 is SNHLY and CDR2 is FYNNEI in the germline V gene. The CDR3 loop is CASSVGGGGETQYF. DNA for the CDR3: TGTGCCAGCAGTGTAGGCGGGGGAGGAGAGACCCAGTACTTC.

DNA for the CDR3: TGTGCCAGCTTTAGCGGGGGGCAAGAGACCCAGTACTTC. It specifies CASFSGGQETQYF. The chain uses TRBV9 and TRBJ2-5, with 10 bases identical to TRBD2. With V trimmed by 7 bases and J by 2 bases, 2 bases remained unmatched. The CDR3 runs 13 residues. Germline values: CDR1 SGDLS, CDR2 YYNGEE.

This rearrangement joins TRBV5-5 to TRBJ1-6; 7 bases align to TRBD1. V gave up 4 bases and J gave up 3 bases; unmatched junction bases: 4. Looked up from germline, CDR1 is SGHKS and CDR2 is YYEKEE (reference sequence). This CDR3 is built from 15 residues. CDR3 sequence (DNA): TGTGCCAGCAGCGACGGACAGGACTATAATTCACCCCTCCACTTT. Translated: CASSDGQDYNSPLHF.

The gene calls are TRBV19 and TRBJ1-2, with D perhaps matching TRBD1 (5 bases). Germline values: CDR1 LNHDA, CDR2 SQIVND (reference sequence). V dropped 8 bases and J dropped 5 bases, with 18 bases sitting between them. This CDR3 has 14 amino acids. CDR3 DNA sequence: TGTGCCAGTCGGGGGGTAGGCCGACGGTATGGCTACACCTTC. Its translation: CASRGVGRRYGYTF.